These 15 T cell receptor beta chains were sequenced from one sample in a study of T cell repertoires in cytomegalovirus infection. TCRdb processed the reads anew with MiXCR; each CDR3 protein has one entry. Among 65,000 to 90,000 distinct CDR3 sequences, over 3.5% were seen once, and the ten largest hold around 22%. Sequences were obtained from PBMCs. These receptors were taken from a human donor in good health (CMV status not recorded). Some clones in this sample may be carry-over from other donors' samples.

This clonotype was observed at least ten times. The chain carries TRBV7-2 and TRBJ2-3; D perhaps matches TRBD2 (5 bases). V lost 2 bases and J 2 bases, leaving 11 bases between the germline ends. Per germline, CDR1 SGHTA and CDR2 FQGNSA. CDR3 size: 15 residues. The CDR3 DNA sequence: TGTGCCAGCAGCTTATTGACTATGAACACAGATACGCAGTATTTT. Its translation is CASSLLTMNTDTQYF. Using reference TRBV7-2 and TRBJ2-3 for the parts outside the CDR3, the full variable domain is GAGVSQSPSNKVTEKGKDVELRCDPISGHTALYWYRQSLGQGLEFLIYFQGNSAPDKSGLPSDRFSAERTGGSVSTLTIQRTQQEDSAVYLCASSLLTMNTDTQYFGPGTRLTVL.

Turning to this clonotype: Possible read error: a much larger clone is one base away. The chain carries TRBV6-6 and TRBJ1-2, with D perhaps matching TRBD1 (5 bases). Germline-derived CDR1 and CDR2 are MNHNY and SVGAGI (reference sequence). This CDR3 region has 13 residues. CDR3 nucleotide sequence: TGTGCCAGCAGTTACTTGGCAGGGAACGGCTACAACTTC. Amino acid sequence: CASSYLAGNGYNF.

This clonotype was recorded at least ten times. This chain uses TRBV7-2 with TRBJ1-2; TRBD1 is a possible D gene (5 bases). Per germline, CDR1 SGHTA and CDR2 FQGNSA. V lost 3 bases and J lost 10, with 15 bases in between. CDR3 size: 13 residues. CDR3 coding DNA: TGTGCCAGCAGCTTCAGAGGCGGAGGGGACTACACCTTC. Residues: CASSFRGGGDYTF.

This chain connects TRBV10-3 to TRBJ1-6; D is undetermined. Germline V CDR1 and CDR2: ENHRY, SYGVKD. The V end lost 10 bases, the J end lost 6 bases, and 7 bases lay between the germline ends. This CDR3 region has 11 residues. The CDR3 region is CATGSNSPLHF. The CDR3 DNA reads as TGTGCCACCGGCAGTAATTCACCCCTCCACTTT.

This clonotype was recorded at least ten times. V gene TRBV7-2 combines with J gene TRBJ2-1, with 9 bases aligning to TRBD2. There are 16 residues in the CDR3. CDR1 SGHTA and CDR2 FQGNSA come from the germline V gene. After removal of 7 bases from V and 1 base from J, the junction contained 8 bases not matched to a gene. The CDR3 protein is CASNPWAGGSYNEQFF. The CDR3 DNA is TGTGCCAGCAACCCGTGGGCGGGAGGGTCCTACAATGAGCAGTTCTTC.

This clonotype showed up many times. DNA for the CDR3: TGTGCCAGCAATAAGGACGGGTACACAGATACGCAGTATTTT. Its protein is CASNKDGYTDTQYF. The chain links TRBV6-1 to TRBJ2-3, with D unclear. The V gene lost 7 bases and the J gene lost 2 bases, with 13 bases spanning the gap. The CDR3 has 14 amino acids. CDR1 and CDR2 (germline): MNHNS, SASEGT.

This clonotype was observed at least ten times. In nucleotides, the CDR3 is TGTGCCAGCAGCTTAGGAGGATTCCGGACTGAAGCTTTCTTT. This encodes CASSLGGFRTEAFF. The V gene is TRBV7-2, the J gene TRBJ1-1; no firm D call. V was clipped by 1 base and J by 5 bases, with 11 bases between them. Germline-derived CDR1 and CDR2 are SGHTA and FQGNSA. This CDR3 region has 14 residues.

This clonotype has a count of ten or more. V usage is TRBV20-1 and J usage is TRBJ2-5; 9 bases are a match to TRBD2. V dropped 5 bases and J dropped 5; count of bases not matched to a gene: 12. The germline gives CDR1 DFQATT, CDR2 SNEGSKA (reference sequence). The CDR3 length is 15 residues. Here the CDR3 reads CSARPPGLAGETQYF. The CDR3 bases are TGCAGTGCTCGACCCCCGGGACTAGCTGGGGAGACCCAGTACTTC.

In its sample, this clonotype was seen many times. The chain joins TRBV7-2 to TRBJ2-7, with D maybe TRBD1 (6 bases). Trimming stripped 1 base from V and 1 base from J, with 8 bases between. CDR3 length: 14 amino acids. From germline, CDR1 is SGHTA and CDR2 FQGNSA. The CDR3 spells CASSLDQGSYEQYF. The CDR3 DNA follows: TGTGCCAGCAGCTTAGACCAGGGGTCCTACGAGCAGTACTTC. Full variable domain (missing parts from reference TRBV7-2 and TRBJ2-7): GAGVSQSPSNKVTEKGKDVELRCDPISGHTALYWYRQSLGQGLEFLIYFQGNSAPDKSGLPSDRFSAERTGGSVSTLTIQRTQQEDSAVYLCASSLDQGSYEQYFGPGTRLTVT.

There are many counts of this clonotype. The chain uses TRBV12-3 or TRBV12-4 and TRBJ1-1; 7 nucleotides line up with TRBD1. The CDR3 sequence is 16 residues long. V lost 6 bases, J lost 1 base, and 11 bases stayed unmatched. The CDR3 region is CASSNPEQGSNTEAFF. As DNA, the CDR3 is TGTGCCAGCAGCAACCCGGAACAGGGGTCGAACACTGAAGCTTTCTTT.

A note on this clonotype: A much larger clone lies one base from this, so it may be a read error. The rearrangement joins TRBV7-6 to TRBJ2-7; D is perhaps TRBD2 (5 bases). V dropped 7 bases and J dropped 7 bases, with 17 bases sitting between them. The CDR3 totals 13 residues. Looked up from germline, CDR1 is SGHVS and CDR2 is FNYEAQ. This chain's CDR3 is CASTHHTRREQYF. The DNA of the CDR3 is TGTGCCAGCACCCACCACACTAGAAGGGAGCAGTACTTC.

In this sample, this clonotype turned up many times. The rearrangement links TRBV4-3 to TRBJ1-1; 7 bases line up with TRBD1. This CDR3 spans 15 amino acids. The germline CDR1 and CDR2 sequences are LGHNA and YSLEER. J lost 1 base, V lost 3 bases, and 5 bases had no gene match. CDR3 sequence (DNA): TGCGCCAGCAGCCAGTTGGGACAGCAGAACACTGAAGCTTTCTTT. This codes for CASSQLGQQNTEAFF.

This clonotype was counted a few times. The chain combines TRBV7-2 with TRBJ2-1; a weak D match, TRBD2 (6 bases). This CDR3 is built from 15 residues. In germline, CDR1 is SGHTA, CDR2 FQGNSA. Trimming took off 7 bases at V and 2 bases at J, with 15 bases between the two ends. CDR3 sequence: CASKPGGLTYNEQFF. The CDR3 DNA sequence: TGTGCCAGCAAGCCTGGGGGGTTGACCTACAATGAGCAGTTCTTC.

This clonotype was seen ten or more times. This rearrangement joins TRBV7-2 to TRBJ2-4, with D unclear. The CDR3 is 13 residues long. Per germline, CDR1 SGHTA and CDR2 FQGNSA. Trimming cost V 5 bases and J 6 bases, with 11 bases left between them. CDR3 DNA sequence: TGTGCCAGCAGCCCTGGACGAGCAAACATTCAGTACTTC. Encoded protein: CASSPGRANIQYF.

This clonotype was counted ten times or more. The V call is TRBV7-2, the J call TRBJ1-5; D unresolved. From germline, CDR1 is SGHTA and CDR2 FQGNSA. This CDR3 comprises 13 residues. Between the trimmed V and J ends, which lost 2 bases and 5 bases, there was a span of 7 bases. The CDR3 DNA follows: TGTGCCAGCAGCTTATTTCTTGATCAGCCCCAGCATTTT. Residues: CASSLFLDQPQHF.